Below are 8 T cell receptor beta chains sequenced from a single sample in a study of metastatic and nonmetastatic thyroid tumors (dated by TCRdb to about 2020). The library relied on PCR. The reads were generated on an Illumina HiSeq 4000. Clones were called with MiXCR by TCRdb after fastp trimmed the public reads at Q25, and only in-frame beta chains were retained. The sample table shows around 23,000 clones, and around a fifth are seen once. The ten largest account for roughly a quarter of the sample. No patient had received any treatment before thyroid surgery. Sequenced sample: blood. The receptors here all came from a male donor with papillary thyroid cancer or a benign thyroid nodule (not recorded which). Some clones in this sample may be carry-over from other donors' samples.

This clone has at least ten counts. The chain joins TRBV30 to TRBJ2-7; no clear D gene. Trimming removed 3 bases at V and 3 bases at J, with 9 bases between. CDR1 and CDR2 from the germline V gene are GTSNPN and SVGIG (reference sequence). There are 12 residues in the CDR3. The CDR3 loop reads CAWRRDFYEQYF. In nucleotides, the CDR3 is TGTGCCTGGAGAAGGGATTTCTACGAGCAGTACTTC.

Ten or more counts support this clone. The chain uses TRBV10-3 and TRBJ1-2; D is possibly TRBD1 (6 bases). This CDR3 has 13 residues. Germline values: CDR1 ENHRY, CDR2 SYGVKD. Trimming took off 4 bases at V and 4 bases at J, with 10 bases between the two ends. CDR3 nucleotides: TGTGCCATCAGTGTAGAGGACAGCTATGGCTACACCTTC. This gives the protein CAISVEDSYGYTF.

This clone appeared many times. The chain carries TRBV2 and TRBJ1-2, with D perhaps matching TRBD1 (5 bases). Germline V lookup: CDR1 SNHLY, CDR2 FYNNEI. The CDR3 is 13 amino acids. Trimming shortened V by 3 bases and J by 3 bases, and 8 bases separated the two germline ends. In DNA form, the CDR3 reads TGTGCCAGCAGTGACGCGGGGCACTATGGCTACACCTTC. It yields the protein CASSDAGHYGYTF. Full variable domain (outside the CDR3, taken from reference TRBV2 and TRBJ1-2): EPEVTQTPSHQVTQMGQEVILRCVPISNHLYFYWYRQILGQKVEFLVSFYNNEISEKSEIFDDQFSVERPDGSNFTLKIRSTKLEDSAMYFCASSDAGHYGYTFGSGTRLTVV.

Concerning this clone itself: At one end the junction does not follow the germline gene, possibly because of a read error. The chain is built from TRBV5-1 and TRBJ2-1, with D possibly being TRBD2 (8 bases). Germline CDR1 SGHRS, CDR2 YFSETQ. The CDR3 totals 15 residues. The CDR3 region is CASSGGQPHYHEQFF. As DNA, the CDR3 is TGCGCGAGCAGCGGGGGACAGCCCCACTACCATGAGCAGTTCTTC.

This clone has ten or more counts. The V gene is TRBV4-1, the J gene TRBJ1-1; 7 bases map to TRBD1. Trimming cost V 4 bases and J 1 base; bases outside gene matches: 6. This CDR3 is built from 15 residues. Per the germline V gene, CDR1 is MGHRA and CDR2 is YSYEKL. The CDR3 nucleotides are TGCGCCAGCAGCCTGGGACAGATCCAGAACACTGAAGCTTTCTTT. Protein product: CASSLGQIQNTEAFF.

This clone came up many times. The rearrangement uses TRBV5-1 and TRBJ1-3; D is undetermined. CDR3 size: 14 residues. V was pared by 0 bases and J by 0 bases, with 4 bases between. Germline V gives CDR1 SGHRS, CDR2 YFSETQ. CDR3 sequence reads: CASSLVGSGNTIYF. The DNA of the CDR3 is TGCGCCAGCAGCTTGGTTGGCTCTGGAAACACCATATATTTT. Looking up the rest from reference TRBV5-1 and TRBJ1-3 gives the full variable domain: KAGVTQTPRYLIKTRGQQVTLSCSPISGHRSVSWYQQTPGQGLQFLFEYFSETQRNKGNFPGRFSGRQFSNSRSEMNVSTLELGDSALYLCASSLVGSGNTIYFGEGSWLTVV.

At least ten counts were recorded for this clone. V and J are TRBV4-1 and TRBJ2-3; possible D gene TRBD2, 6 bases. Germline V gives CDR1 MGHRA, CDR2 YSYEKL. The CDR3 is 18 amino acids. Between the trimmed V and J ends, which lost 2 bases and 0 bases, there was a span of 18 bases. The CDR3 DNA reads as TGCGCCAGCAGCCAAAGTCCCGCCGGAGGGAGTAGCACAGATACGCAGTATTTT. This sequence encodes CASSQSPAGGSSTDTQYF.

This clone was counted ten times or more. The chain has TRBV7-8 and TRBJ2-1, with 12 nucleotides matching TRBD2. The CDR3 contains 17 residues. CDR1 and CDR2 from the germline V gene are SGHVS and FQNEAQ. V lost 4 bases to trimming and J lost 6 bases; unmatched junction nucleotides: 10. The CDR3: CASSSPTSGRIVNEQFF. The CDR3 coding sequence is TGTGCCAGCAGCTCACCAACTAGCGGGAGGATCGTCAATGAGCAGTTCTTC.